The source of this T cell receptor (beta chain) is a study of cytomegalovirus exposure and HLA in healthy donors (dated by TCRdb to 2016 to 2017). Regarding the research as a whole: In an earlier analysis of some 610 of the donors, 250 to 350 Gb of sequence data and 100 million or so unique TCR beta sequences from about 179 million T cells were reported. Among over 350 genotyped donors of the cohort, an average of approximately 230,000 unique TCR beta nucleotide sequences were sequenced per donor, around 18% of them non-productive. In a later analysis, previously published TCR beta repertoires from 550 to 700 donors were re-analyzed and high-resolution HLA genotyping was added so that TCR occurrence patterns could be studied. Besides the first cohort of hundreds of subjects, a separate validation cohort made up of roughly 130 different subjects was used. Typing coverage varied by locus: roughly 620-630 donors for A, B, C, DRB1 and DQB1; more than 500 for DQA1; about 590 for DPA1; 450 to 480 for DPB1. Every discovery cohort repertoire had been produced on one sequencing platform. An earlier analysis of around 580 of the donors used high-throughput TCR beta sequencing to judge whether each TCR beta V gene segment behaved as functional or pseudogenic. The genetic ancestry cluster associated with self-reported Caucasian donors included around four fifths of the 398 genotyped donors. To predict cytomegalovirus infection status, the study brought together high-throughput TCR immunosequencing, statistical association of individual TCRs with disease status, and machine learning. Donor age, sex, ethnicity and CMV serostatus were compiled together with the repertoire data. The study aimed to test whether signatures of past pathogen exposure could be identified by cataloging public T cell receptors. The later analysis used no new phenotypic data to find candidate immune exposures, relying instead on TCR beta sequences and their occurrence across donors. A later genetic analysis took genome-wide SNP genotypes for about 55% of the 666 donors and used that subset as a discovery cohort. Using immunosequencing, the study profiled T cell repertoires from about 610 subjects and related those repertoires to cytomegalovirus serostatus. Class I and class II HLA loci were covered by the typing at four-digit resolution. A few DR-DQ haplotypes were treated as single units for association and clustering because of strong linkage in the cohort. Approximately 300 gigabases of sequencing data and tens of millions of unique TCR sequences made up an early release that covered several hundred HLA-typed donors. Overall results and qualifications from the work: Roughly uniform sequencing depth across donors was assumed in presence/absence analyses, although this assumption may not hold. Immune exposure information for the cohort was limited to CMV serostatus. According to a later genetic analysis, donors in an Asian-associated ancestry cluster had fewer N-insertions in productive TCRs than the roughly 670-donor mean. While some public TCRs were present in many individuals, most TCR sequences turned up only very rarely across donors. In a later analysis, HLA-associated TCR beta chains showed more clonal expansion and lower generation probabilities than non-associated chains that were equally common. A later genetic analysis associated a missense DCLRE1C variant with V-gene and J-gene trimming of TCR beta chains, and an independent cohort replicated the association. Only TCR beta chains were sequenced in this cohort, and the absence of alpha or paired-chain data limited detectable features. In the study, 150 to 200 TCR beta chains were listed as associated with cytomegalovirus. A later analysis found that most CMV-associated TCR beta chains appeared HLA-restricted, with HLA associations seemingly driven largely by CMV exposure. Correlated functional status among segregating V segments might reflect linkage disequilibrium, but an unknown experimental factor could not be ruled out. The 87-base-pair reads could not distinguish some IMGT-functional V segments, including TRBV6-2 and TRBV6-3, so those segments were excluded. The classifier was reported to diagnose cytomegalovirus status with high specificity and sensitivity in both the original cohort and the validation cohort. Broadly in line with IMGT annotations, most TCR beta V segments showed up in productive rearrangements about 90% or about 30% of the time in an earlier analysis of several hundred of the donors. A group of highly shared sequence variants was considered likely to be a technical artifact of the sequencing pipeline. A further reported finding was that TCR beta sequences accurately predicted the HLA-A and HLA-B alleles for most subjects in the first cohort. The earlier analysis of some 540 of the donors excluded 15 to 20 rarely observed V segments, including chromosome 9 orphons, because counts were too low. A few of the identified cytomegalovirus-associated TCR beta chains were confirmed in vitro to be specific for cytomegalovirus antigens. When HLA alleles, especially DR and DQ, strongly co-occurred, TCR associations were difficult to assign to individual alleles. In a later analysis, TCR association rates were found to vary across HLA loci, with the most associated TCRs seen for DRB1 alleles and the fewest for HLA-C alleles. It was suggested by the authors that the approach could potentially be generalized to other disease states and immunological phenotypes. Because some donors lacked HLA typing at each locus, the association tests relied only on the typed subset. A later analysis associated around 16,000 TCR beta sequences with specific HLA alleles at a false discovery rate of 0.05. A later analysis reported that several top co-occurrence clusters appeared linked to parvovirus B19, influenza, CMV and Epstein-Barr virus.

The cohort was made up of several hundred healthy bone marrow donors. Cohort members were all nominally healthy when sampled, although unrecorded immune exposures were likely present. The donor was CMV seronegative and was included in the group of 352 seronegative cohort members. Each donor provided a peripheral blood sample, and peripheral blood mononuclear cells were used for TCR beta sequencing. The Qiagen DNeasy Blood Extraction Kit was used to extract genomic DNA from the blood cell samples. CDR1 and CDR2 are drawn from the germline V gene (reference sequence): LNHDA, SQIVND. Unmatched junction bases come to 7, with V trimmed by 4 bases and J by 11 bases. The CDR3 numbers 15 residues from cysteine through phenylalanine. This entry keeps only the CDR3 DNA: 45 bases, framed from base 1. Preparation of the library involved the immunoSEQ multiplex PCR assay. For the multiplex PCR, a mixture combining 60 forward primers for TCR Vbeta segments and 13 reverse primers for TCR Jbeta segments was used. A multiplex PCR assay on genomic DNA amplified the CDR3 region of rearranged TCR beta genes. The Illumina HiSeq System was used to sequence the amplified TCR beta libraries as 87-base-pair reads. In the original analysis: A later analysis counted tens of millions of unique TCR beta chains across the 666 repertoires, and around 9.9 million of these chains were shared by at least two donors. Raw reads were error-corrected and collapsed into unique sequences by a nearest-neighbor algorithm in which closely related sequences were merged to remove PCR and sequencing errors. V, D and J gene segments were assigned by aligning CDR3 sequences to IMGT reference sequences. For a sequence to be retained, a match of at least six nucleotides was required to both a V gene segment and a J gene segment. A rearrangement was called productive if the CDR3 had no stop codons and remained in frame with V and J, and every other rearrangement was called non-productive. CDR3 was defined by IMGT convention, running from the second conserved V-encoded cysteine to the conserved J-encoded phenylalanine. In an earlier analysis of 587 of the donors, sequences lacking an unambiguous match to a single V gene segment were excluded. In an earlier analysis of roughly 500 of the donors, V segments were called functional above 56.7% productive rearrangements and were called segregating when the between-donor standard deviation exceeded 5%. A statistical classification framework was developed to diagnose cytomegalovirus status using the catalog of TCR beta chain sequences. V and J gene assignment, in a later analysis, came from comparing TCR nucleotide sequences with IMGT/GENE-DB human TR gene sequences. Using the TCRdist pipeline, a later analysis assigned CDR3 sequences along with most-parsimonious VDJ recombination scenarios. In a later analysis, every TCR beta chain was defined by the combination of its CDR3 amino acid sequence and its V-gene family, and reads without a unique V-gene family were dropped. A later analysis removed 550 to 700 highly shared, low-generation-probability nucleotide sequences to deal with suspected cross-contamination and a sequencing artifact. A later analysis calculated a clonal expansion index for each public chain from normalized within-repertoire ranks of inferred template counts. A later analysis computed generation probabilities with a VDJ recombination model fitted to out-of-frame rearrangements, and checked the results against IGoR. A later analysis scored TCR-TCR, TCR-HLA and TCR-CMV co-occurrence with hypergeometric tests, applying a repertoire-size bias correction to TCR pairs. To estimate false discovery rates, a later analysis permuted the HLA or CMV assignments 20 times. In a later analysis, co-occurring TCRs were grouped using DBSCAN, and TCRdist sequence similarity was added for clustering within HLA-allele-positive subsets. Repertoires with fewer than 30,000 or more than 120,000 public chains, plus five repertoires with anomalous nucleotide sharing, were excluded from co-occurrence clustering. TCRdb carries this immuneACCESS record with in-frame sequences only. Its versions omit some clonotypes, under half of them owing to an unresolved V gene in the studies checked, with the rest unexplained. For V, J and clone size, that table is used; D and trimming come from the DNA. The sample's records list over 75,000 clones. 0.58% of the sample belongs to the ten largest clones.

As concerns this clone: Its antigen is unknown.

This receptor was obtained from a man aged 45 to 65 in good health and CMV-seronegative. Sequencing was performed on PBMCs. The chain employs TRBV19 and TRBJ1-6; 11 bases in the junction line up with TRBD1. The encoded CDR3 is CASSNSGTGGTPLHF. DNA sequence: TGTGCCAGTAGTAACTCCGGGACAGGGGGTACACCCCTCCACTTT.